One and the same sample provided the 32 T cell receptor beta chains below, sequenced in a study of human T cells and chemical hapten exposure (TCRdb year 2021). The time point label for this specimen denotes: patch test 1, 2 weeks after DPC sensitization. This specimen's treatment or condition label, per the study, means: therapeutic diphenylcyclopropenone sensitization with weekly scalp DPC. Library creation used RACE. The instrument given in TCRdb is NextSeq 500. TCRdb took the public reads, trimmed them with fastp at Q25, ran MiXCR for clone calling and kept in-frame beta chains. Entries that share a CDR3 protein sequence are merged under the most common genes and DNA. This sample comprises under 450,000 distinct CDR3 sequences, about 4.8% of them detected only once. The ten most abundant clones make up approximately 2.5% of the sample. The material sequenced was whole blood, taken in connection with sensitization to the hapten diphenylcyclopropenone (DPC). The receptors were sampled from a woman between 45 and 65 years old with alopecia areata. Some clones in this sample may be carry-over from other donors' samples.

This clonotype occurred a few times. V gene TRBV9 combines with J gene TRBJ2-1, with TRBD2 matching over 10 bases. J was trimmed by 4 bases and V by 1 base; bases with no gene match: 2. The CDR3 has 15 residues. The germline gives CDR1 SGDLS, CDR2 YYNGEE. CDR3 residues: CASSVQAGGYNEQFF. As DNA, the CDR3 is TGTGCCAGCAGCGTACAAGCGGGAGGGTACAATGAGCAGTTCTTC.

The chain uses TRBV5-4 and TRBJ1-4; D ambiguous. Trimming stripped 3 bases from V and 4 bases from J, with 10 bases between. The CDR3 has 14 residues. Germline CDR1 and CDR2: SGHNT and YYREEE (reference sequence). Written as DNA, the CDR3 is TGTGCCAGCAGCTCGACTCGTTTTAATGAAAAACTGTTTTTT. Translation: CASSSTRFNEKLFF.

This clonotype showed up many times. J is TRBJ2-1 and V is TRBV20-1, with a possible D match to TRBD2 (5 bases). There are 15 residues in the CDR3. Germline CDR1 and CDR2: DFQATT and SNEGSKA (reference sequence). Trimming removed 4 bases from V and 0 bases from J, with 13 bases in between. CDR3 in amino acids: CSAIQREGSYNEQFF. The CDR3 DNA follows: TGCAGTGCTATCCAGCGAGAGGGCTCCTACAATGAGCAGTTCTTC.

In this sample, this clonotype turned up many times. CDR3 protein: CASSPRQGGPETQYF. In nucleotides, the CDR3 is TGCGCCAGCAGCCCTAGACAGGGGGGGCCGGAGACCCAGTACTTC. This sequence joins TRBV5-1 and TRBJ2-5; 9 nucleotides agree with TRBD1. Germline V gene data show CDR1 as SGHRS and CDR2 as YFSETQ. V was pared by 4 bases and J by 5 bases, with 9 bases of the junction left unmatched. The CDR3 totals 15 residues.

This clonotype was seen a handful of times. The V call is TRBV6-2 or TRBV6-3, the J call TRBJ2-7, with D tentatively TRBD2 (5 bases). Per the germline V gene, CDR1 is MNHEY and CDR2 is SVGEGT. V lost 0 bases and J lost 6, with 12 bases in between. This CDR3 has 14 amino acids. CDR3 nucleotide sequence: TGTGCCAGCAGTTACTCGAACGGGGTTGGCGAGCAGTACTTC. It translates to CASSYSNGVGEQYF.

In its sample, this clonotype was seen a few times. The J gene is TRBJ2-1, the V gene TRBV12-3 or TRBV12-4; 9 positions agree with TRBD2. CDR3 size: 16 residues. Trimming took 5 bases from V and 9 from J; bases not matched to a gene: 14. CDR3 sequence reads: CASSLSRGGRVSEQFF. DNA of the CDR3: TGTGCCAGCAGTCTCTCGCGGGGGGGCCGGGTGAGTGAGCAGTTCTTC.

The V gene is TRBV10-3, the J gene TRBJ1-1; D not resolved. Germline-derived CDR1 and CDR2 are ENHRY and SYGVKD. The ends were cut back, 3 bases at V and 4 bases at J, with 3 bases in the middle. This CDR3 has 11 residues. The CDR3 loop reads CAISDTTEAFF. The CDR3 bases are TGTGCCATCAGTGATACCACTGAAGCTTTCTTT.

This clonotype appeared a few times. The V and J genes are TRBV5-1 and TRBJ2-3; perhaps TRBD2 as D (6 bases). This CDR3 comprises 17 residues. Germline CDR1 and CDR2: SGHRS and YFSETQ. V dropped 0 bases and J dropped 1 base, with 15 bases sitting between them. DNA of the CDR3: TGCGCCAGCAGCTTGGATTGGAGGGCCGAAGGCACAGATACGCAGTATTTT. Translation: CASSLDWRAEGTDTQYF.

The CDR3 protein is CASINPGPGPYNEQFF. For the CDR3, the DNA is TGTGCCAGCATCAACCCGGGCCCCGGCCCCTACAATGAGCAGTTCTTC. The chain employs TRBV27 and TRBJ2-1; D ambiguous. This CDR3 has 16 amino acids. Trimming shortened V by 7 bases and J by 2 bases, and 18 bases separated the two germline ends. CDR1 and CDR2 (germline): MNHEY, SMNVEV (reference sequence).

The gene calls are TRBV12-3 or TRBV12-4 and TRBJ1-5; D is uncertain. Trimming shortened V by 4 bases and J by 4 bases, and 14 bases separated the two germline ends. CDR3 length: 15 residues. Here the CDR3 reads CASSSFMGVNQPQHF. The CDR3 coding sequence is TGTGCCAGCAGTTCATTCATGGGAGTGAATCAGCCCCAGCATTTT.

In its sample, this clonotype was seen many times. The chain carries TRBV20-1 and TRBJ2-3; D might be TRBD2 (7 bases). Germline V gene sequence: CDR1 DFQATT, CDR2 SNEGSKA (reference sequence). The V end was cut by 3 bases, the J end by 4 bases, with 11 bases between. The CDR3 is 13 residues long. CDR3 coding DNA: TGCAGTGCTAGGGGGGGGCGCGCAGATACGCAGTATTTT. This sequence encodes CSARGGRADTQYF.

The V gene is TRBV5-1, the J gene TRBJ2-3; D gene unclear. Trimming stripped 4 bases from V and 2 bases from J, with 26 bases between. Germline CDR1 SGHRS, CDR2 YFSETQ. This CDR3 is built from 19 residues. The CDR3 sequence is CASSPGPGPDPQDTDTQYF. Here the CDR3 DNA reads TGCGCCAGCAGCCCCGGTCCGGGTCCCGATCCCCAAGACACAGATACGCAGTATTTT.

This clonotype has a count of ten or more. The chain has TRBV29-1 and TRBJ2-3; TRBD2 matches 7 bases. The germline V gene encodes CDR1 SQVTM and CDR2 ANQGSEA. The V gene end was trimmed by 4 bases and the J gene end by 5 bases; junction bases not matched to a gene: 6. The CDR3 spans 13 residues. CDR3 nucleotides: TGCAGCGTTGGGGGGGGTGAAAGAGATACGCAGTATTTT. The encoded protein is CSVGGGERDTQYF.

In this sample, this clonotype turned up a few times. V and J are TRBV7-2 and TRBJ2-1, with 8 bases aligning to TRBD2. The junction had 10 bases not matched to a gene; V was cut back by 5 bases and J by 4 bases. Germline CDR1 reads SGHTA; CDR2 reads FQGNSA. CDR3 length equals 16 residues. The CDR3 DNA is TGTGCCAGCAGCCCCTTATCTAGCGGGCCTTACAATGAGCAGTTCTTC. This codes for CASSPLSSGPYNEQFF.

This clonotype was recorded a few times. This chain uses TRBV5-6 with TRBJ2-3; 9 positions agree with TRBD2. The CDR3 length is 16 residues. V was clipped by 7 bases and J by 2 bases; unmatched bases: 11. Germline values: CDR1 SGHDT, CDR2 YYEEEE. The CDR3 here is CASFKTSGYSTDTQYF. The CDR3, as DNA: TGTGCCAGCTTCAAGACTAGCGGCTATTCCACAGATACGCAGTATTTT.

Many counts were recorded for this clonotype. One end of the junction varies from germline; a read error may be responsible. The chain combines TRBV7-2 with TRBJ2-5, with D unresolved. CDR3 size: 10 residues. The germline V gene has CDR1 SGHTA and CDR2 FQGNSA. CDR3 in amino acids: CARPAETQYF. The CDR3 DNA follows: TGCGCCCGACCCGCAGAGACCCAGTACTTC.

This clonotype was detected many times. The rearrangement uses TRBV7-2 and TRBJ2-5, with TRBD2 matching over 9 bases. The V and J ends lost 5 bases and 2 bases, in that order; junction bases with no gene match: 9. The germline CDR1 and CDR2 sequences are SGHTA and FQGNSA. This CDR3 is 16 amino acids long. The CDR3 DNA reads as TGTGCCAGCAGCCCCTGGGTAGCGGGGGAACAAGAGACCCAGTACTTC. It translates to CASSPWVAGEQETQYF.

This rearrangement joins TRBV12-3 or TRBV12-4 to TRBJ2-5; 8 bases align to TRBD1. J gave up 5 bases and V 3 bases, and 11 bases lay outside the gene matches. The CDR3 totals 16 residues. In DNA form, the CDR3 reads TGTGCCAGCAGTTTGGGCCTTATAGACAGGGGTGAGACCCAGTACTTC. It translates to CASSLGLIDRGETQYF.

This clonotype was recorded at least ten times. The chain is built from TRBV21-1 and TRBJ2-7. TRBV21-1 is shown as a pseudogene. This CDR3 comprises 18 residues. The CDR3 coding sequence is TGTGCCAGCAGCAAAGACGCTCGCCGAGAGGTACTGACCTACGAGCAGTACTTC. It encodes CASSKDARREVLTYEQYF.

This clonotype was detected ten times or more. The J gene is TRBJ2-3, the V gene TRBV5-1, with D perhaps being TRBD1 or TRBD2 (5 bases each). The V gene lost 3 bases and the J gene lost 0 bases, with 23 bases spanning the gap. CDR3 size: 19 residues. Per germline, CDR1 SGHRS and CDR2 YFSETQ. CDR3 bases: TGCGCCAGCAGCTCGCGTGGGGGTGAGGGGCTCTCTAGCACAGATACGCAGTATTTT. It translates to CASSSRGGEGLSSTDTQYF.

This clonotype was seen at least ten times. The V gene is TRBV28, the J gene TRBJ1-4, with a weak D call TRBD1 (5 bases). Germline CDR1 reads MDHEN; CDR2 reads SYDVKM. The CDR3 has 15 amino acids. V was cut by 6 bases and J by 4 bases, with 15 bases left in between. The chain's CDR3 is CASSAWGRGNEKLFF. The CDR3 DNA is TGTGCCAGCAGCGCCTGGGGGAGAGGTAATGAAAAACTGTTTTTT.

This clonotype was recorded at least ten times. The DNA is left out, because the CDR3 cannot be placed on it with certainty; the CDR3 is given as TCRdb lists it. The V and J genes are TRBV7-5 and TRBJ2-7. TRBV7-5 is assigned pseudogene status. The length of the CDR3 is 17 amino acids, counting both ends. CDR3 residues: CISVPEATRLGSYEQYF.

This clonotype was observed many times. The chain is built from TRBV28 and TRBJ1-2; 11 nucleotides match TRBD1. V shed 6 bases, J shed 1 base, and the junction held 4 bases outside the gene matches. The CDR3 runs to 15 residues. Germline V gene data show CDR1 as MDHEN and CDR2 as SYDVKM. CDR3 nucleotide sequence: TGTGCCAGCAGGCGGGGGACAGGGGGTAACTATGGCTACACCTTC. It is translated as CASRRGTGGNYGYTF.

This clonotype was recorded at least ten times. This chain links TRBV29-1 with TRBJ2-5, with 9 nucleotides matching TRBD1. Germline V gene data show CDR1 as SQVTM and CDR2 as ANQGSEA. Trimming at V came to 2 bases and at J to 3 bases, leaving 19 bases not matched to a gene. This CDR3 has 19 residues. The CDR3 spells CSVEPPTGTGLFIEETQYF. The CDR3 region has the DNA TGCAGCGTTGAACCACCGACCGGGACAGGGCTTTTTATAGAAGAGACCCAGTACTTC.

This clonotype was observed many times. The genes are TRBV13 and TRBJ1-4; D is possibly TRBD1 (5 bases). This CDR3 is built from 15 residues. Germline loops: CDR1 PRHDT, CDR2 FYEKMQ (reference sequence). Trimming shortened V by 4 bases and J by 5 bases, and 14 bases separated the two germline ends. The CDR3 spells CASSYSPTENEKLFF. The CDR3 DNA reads TGTGCCAGCAGCTACTCACCGACAGAAAATGAAAAACTGTTTTTT.

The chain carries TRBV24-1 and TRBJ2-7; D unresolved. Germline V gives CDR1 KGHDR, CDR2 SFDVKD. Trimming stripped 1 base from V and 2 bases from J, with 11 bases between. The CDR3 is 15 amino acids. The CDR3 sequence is CATSDLGGDTYEQYF. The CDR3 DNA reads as TGTGCCACCAGTGATTTAGGCGGAGACACCTACGAGCAGTACTTC.

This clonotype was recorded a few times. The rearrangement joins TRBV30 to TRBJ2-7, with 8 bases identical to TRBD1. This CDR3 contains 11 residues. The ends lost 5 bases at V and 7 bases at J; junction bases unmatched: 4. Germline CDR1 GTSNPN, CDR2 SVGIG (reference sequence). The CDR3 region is CAWDRGQEQYF. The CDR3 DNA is TGTGCCTGGGACAGGGGACAGGAGCAGTACTTC. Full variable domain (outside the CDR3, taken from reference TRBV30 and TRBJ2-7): SQTIHQWPATLVQPVGSPLSLECTVEGTSNPNLYWYRQAAGRGLQLLFYSVGIGQISSEVPQNLSASRPQDRQFILSSKKLLLSDSGFYLCAWDRGQEQYFGPGTRLTVT.

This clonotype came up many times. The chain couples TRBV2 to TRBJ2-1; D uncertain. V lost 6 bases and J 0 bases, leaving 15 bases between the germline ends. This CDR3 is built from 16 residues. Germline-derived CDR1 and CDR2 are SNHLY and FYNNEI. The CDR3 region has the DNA TGTGCCAGCAGGTCCCCCCTACAGAGCTCCTACAATGAGCAGTTCTTC. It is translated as CASRSPLQSSYNEQFF.

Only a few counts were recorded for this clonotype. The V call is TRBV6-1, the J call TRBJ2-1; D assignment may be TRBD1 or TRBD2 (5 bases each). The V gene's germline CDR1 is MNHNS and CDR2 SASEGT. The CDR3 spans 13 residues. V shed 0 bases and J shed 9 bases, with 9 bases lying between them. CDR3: CASSEALRGEQFF. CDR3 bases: TGTGCCAGCAGTGAAGCTCTGAGGGGTGAGCAGTTCTTC.

The CDR3 sequence: CASSPPIHEQYF. In DNA form, the CDR3 reads TGCGCCAGCAGTCCGCCCATCCACGAGCAGTACTTC. The chain employs TRBV23-1 and TRBJ2-7; D gene ambiguous. TRBV23-1 carries the ORF label, with uncertain function. V lost 4 bases to trimming and J lost 5 bases, with 9 bases between them. The CDR3 sequence is 12 residues long.

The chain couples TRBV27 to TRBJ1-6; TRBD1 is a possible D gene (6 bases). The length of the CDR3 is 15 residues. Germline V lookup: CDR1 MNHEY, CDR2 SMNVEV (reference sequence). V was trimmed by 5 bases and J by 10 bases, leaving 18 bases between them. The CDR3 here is CASSPRGGHGSPLHF. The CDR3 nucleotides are TGTGCCAGCAGTCCCCGGGGGGGGCACGGGTCACCCCTCCACTTT.

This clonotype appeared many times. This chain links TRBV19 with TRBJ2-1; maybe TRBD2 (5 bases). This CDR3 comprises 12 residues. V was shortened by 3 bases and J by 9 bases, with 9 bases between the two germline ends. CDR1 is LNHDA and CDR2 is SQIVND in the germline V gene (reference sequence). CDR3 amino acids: CASSITRSEQFF. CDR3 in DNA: TGTGCCAGTAGTATCACTAGGAGTGAGCAGTTCTTC.